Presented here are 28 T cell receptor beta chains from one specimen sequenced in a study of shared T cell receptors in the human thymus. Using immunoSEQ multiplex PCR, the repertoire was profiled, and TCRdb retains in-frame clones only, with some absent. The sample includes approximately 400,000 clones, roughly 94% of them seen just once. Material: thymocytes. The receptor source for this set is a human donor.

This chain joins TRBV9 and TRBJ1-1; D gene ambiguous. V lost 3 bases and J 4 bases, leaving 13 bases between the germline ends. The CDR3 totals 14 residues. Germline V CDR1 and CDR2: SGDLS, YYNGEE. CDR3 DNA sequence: TGTGCCAGCAGCGGTAACGCCTGGGGCACTGAAGCTTTCTTT. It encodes CASSGNAWGTEAFF.

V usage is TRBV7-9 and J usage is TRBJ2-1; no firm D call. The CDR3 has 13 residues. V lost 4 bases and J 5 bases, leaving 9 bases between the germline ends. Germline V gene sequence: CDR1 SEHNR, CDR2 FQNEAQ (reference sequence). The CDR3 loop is CASSSTRDNEQFF. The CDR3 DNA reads TGTGCCAGCAGCTCTACTCGGGACAATGAGCAGTTCTTC.

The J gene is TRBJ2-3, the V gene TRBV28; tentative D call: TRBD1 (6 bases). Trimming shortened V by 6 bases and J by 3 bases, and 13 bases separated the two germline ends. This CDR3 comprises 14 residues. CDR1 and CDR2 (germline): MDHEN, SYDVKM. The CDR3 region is CASSHWDTTDTQYF. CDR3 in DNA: TGTGCCAGCAGCCATTGGGACACAACAGATACGCAGTATTTT.

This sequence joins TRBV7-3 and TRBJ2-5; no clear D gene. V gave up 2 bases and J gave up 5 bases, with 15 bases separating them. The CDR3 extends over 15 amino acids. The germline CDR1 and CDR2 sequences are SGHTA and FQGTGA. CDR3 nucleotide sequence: TGTGCCAGCAGCTTACATCCGGGTCTGGATGAGACCCAGTACTTC. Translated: CASSLHPGLDETQYF.

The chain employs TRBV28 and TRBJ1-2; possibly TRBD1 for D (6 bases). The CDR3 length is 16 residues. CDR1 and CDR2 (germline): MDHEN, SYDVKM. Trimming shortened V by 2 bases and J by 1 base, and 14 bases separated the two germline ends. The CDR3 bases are TGTGCCAGCAGTTTAGGGGGCAGGGAGAATAACTATGGCTACACCTTC. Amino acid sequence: CASSLGGRENNYGYTF.

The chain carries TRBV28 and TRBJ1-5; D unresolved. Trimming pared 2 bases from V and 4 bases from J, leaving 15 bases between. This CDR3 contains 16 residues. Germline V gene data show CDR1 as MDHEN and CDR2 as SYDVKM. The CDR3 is CASSLRVPPGNQPQHF. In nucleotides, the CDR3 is TGTGCCAGCAGTTTACGGGTTCCGCCAGGAAATCAGCCCCAGCATTTT.

For the CDR3, the DNA is TGCAGCGTTGAAGATGCTAGCGGGCCTAAGGGCGAGCAGTACTTC. Translation: CSVEDASGPKGEQYF. V usage is TRBV29-1 and J usage is TRBJ2-7, with 8 bases identical to TRBD2. Germline V CDR1 and CDR2: SQVTM, ANQGSEA. J was trimmed by 6 bases and V by 0 bases; bases with no gene match: 10. This CDR3 is built from 15 residues.

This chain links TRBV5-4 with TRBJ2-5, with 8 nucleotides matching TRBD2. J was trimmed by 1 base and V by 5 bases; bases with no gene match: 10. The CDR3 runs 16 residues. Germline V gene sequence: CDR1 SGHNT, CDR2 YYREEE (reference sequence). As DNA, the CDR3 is TGTGCCAGCAGTCCCTTAAACGGGACTAGCCAAGAGACCCAGTACTTC. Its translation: CASSPLNGTSQETQYF.

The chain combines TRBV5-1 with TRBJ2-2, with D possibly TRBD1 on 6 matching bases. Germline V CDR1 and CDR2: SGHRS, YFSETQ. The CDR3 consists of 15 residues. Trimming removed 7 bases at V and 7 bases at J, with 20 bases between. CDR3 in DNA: TGCGCCAGCGTTTGGGACAAGGCCCCAAGCGGGGAGCTGTTTTTT. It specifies CASVWDKAPSGELFF.

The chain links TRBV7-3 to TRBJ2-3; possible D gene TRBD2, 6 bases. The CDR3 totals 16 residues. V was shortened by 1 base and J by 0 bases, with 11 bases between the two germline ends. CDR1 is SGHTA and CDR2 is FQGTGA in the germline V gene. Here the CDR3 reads CASSLIPLASTDTQYF. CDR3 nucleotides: TGTGCCAGCAGCTTAATCCCTCTAGCGAGCACAGATACGCAGTATTTT.

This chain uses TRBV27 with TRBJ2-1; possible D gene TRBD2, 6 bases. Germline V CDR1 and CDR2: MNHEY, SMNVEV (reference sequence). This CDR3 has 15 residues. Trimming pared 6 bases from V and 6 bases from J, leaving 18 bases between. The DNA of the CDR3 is TGTGCCAGCAGCGCCCTCGGGAGCCCTTCCAATGAGCAGTTCTTC. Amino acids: CASSALGSPSNEQFF.

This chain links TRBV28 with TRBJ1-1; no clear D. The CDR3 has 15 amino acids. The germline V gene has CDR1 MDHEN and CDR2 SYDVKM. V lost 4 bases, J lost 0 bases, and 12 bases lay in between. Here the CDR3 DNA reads TGTGCCAGCAGTTCCCCCGGAGGGATGAACACTGAAGCTTTCTTT. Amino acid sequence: CASSSPGGMNTEAFF.

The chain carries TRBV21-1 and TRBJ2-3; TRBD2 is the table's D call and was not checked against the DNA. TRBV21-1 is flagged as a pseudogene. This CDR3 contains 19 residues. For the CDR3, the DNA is TGTGCCAGCAGCAAAGCGCTCGGGCTAGCGGGACCTTTGTTGAATACGCAGTATTTT. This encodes CASSKALGLAGPLLNTQYF.

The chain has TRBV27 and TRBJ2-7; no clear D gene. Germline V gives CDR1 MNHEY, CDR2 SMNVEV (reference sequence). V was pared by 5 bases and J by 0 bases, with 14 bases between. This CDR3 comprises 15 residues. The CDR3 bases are TGTGCCAGCAGTCCTAATGGCGATTACTCCTACGAGCAGTACTTC. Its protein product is CASSPNGDYSYEQYF.

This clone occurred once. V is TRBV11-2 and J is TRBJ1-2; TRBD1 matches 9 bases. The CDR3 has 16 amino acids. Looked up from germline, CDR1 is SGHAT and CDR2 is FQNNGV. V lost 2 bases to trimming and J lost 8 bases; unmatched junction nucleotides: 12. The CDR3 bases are TGTGCCAGCAGCTTATATGCCCTGACAGGGGGGTCAGGCTACACCTTC. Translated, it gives CASSLYALTGGSGYTF.

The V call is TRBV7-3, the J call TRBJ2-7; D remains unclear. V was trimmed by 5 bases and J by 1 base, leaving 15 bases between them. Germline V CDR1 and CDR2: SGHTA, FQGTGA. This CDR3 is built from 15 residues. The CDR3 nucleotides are TGTGCCAGCAGCCCCGCCTCTGGCCGTTCCTACGAGCAGTACTTC. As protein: CASSPASGRSYEQYF.

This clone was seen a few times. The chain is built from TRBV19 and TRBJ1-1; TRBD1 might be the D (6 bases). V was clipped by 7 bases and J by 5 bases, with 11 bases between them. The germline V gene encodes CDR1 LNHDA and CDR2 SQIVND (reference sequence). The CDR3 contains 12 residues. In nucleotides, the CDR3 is TGTGCCAGTACCGCGGACAGAACTGAAGCTTTCTTT. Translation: CASTADRTEAFF.

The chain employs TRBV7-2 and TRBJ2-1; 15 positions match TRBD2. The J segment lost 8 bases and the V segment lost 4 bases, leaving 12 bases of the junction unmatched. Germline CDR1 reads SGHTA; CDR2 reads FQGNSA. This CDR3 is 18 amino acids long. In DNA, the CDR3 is TGTGCCAGCAGCTCGGACCCGGGACTAGCGGGAGGTTTTGATGAGCAGTTCTTC. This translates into CASSSDPGLAGGFDEQFF.

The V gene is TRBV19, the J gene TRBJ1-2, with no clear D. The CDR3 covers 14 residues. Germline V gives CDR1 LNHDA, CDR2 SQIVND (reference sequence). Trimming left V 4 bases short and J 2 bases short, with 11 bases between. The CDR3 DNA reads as TGTGCCAGTAGTACTCCCGGGTGGAACTATGGCTACACCTTC. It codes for CASSTPGWNYGYTF.

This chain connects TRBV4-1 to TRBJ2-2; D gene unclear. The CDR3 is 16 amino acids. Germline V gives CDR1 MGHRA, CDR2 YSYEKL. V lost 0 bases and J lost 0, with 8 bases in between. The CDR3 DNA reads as TGCGCCAGCAGCCAAGAGGGCAGCGCGAACACCGGGGAGCTGTTTTTT. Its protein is CASSQEGSANTGELFF.

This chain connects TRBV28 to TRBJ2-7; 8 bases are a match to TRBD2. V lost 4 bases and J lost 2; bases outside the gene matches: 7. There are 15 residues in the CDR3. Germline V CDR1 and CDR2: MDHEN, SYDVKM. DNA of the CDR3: TGTGCCAGCAGTTCGGGGGGGCTTAGGACCTACGAGCAGTACTTC. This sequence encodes CASSSGGLRTYEQYF.

CDR3 coding DNA: TGTGCCAGCAGCGAACCCCGAAGGGGCCAGGGCCCGGGGGAAGACATTCAGTACTTC. Translation gives CASSEPRRGQGPGEDIQYF. The chain joins TRBV4-2 to TRBJ2-4; D might be TRBD2 (6 bases). The CDR3 has 19 amino acids. From germline, CDR1 is LGHNA and CDR2 YNFKEQ. The V end was cut by 5 bases, the J end by 8 bases, with 31 bases between.

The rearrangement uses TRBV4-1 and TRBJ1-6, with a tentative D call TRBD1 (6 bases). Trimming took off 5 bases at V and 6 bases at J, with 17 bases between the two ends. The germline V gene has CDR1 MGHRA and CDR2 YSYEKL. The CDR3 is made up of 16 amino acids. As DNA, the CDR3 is TGCGCCAGCAGCACGAAACTGGGGGCTGGTAATTCACCCCTCCACTTT. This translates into CASSTKLGAGNSPLHF.

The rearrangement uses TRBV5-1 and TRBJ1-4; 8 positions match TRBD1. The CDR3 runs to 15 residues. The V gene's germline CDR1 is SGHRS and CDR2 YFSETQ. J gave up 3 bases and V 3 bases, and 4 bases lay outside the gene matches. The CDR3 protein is CASSSQGAANEKLFF. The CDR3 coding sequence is TGCGCCAGCAGCTCGCAGGGGGCAGCTAATGAAAAACTGTTTTTT.

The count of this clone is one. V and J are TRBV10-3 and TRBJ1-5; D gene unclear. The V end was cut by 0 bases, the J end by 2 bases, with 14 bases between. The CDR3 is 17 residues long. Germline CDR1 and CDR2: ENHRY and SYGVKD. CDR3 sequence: CAISESSQGKGNQPQHF. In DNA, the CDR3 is TGTGCCATCAGTGAGTCGAGTCAAGGGAAAGGCAATCAGCCCCAGCATTTT.

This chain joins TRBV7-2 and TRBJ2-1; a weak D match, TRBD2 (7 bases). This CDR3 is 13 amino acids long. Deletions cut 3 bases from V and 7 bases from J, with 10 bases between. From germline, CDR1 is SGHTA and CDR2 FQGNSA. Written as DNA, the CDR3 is TGTGCCAGCAGCTTCGAGGGGGGGAATGAGCAGTTCTTC. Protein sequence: CASSFEGGNEQFF. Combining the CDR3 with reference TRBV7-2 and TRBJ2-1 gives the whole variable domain GAGVSQSPSNKVTEKGKDVELRCDPISGHTALYWYRQSLGQGLEFLIYFQGNSAPDKSGLPSDRFSAERTGGSVSTLTIQRTQQEDSAVYLCASSFEGGNEQFFGPGTRLTVL.

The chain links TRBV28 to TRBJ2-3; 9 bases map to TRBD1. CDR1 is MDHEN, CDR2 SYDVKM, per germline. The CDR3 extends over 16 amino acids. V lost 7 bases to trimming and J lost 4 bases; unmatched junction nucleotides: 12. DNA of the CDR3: TGTGCCAGCAACCCTCCGGGACAGGGTTGCGCAGATACGCAGTATTTT. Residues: CASNPPGQGCADTQYF.

The CDR3 sequence is CASSEAWLEGQPQYF. CDR3 nucleotide sequence: TGTGCCAGCAGTGAAGCCTGGTTAGAGGGCCAGCCGCAGTATTTT. The chain links TRBV6-1 to TRBJ2-3, with D tentatively TRBD2 (5 bases). Germline CDR1 MNHNS, CDR2 SASEGT. This CDR3 has 15 residues. V was pared by 0 bases and J by 10 bases, with 17 bases between.